This T cell receptor beta chain comes out of a study of beta chain features in type 1 diabetes. Overall study results and limits: The study found moderately but significantly shorter TCRB CDR3s in all four CD4+ subsets of Type 1 diabetes patients.

The whole isolated RNA underwent reverse transcription, so sequencing captured expressed TCRB transcripts. The method was immunoSEQ multiplex PCR; TCRdb's version includes in-frame clones alone and lacks a portion of them. The repertoire holds 600,000 or so clones, with approximately 13% as singletons. This clone was observed a few times. Its antigen is not identified. Each population that was sorted was more than 95% pure. Trimming pared 5 bases from V and 2 bases from J, leaving 5 bases between. The CDR3 length is 12 residues. Germline V gene lookup returns CDR1 SGHNT and CDR2 YENEEA. The source of this sequence is a man aged 25-40 years with type 1 diabetes. The sequencing input was naive CD4+ T cells from blood. The rearrangement uses TRBV11-3 and TRBJ2-3; D may be TRBD2 (5 bases). Here the CDR3 reads CASSRDTDTQYF. CDR3 nucleotide sequence: TGTGCCAGCAGCCGGGACACAGATACGCAGTATTTT.